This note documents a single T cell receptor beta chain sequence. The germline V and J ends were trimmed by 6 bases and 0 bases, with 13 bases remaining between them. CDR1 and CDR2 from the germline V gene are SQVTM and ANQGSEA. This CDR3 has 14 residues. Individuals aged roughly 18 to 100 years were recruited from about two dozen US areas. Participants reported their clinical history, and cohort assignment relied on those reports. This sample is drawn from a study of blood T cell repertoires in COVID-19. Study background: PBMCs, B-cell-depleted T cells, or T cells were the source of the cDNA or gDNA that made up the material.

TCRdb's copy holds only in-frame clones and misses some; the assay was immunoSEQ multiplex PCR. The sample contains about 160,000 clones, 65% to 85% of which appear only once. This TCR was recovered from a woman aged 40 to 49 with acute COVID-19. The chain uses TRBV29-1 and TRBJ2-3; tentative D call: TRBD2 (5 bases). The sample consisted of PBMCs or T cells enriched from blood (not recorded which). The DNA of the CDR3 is TGCAGCGTGGATCGGGCGGGTAGCACAGATACGCAGTATTTT. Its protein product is CSVDRAGSTDTQYF.